Shown below are 31 T cell receptor beta chains from a single sample sequenced in a study of spatial heterogeneity in lung cancer. TCRdb independently ran MiXCR on the 5' RACE reads; one entry per CDR3 protein. This sample has a few thousand distinct CDR3 sequences, with 55% found just once. Specified time point: blood at routine non-recurrence follow-up after resection. Here the sequenced sample was PBMCs, taken at follow-up. These receptors originate from a female donor with early-stage non-small cell lung cancer.

As for this clonotype: This beta chain turned up in a library designed for alpha chains; as an off-target read, its abundance says little. The V call is TRBV20-1, the J call TRBJ1-1; the D is unclear. The germline gives CDR1 DFQATT, CDR2 SNEGSKA (reference sequence). V lost 3 bases and J lost 8, with 16 bases in between. This CDR3 is built from 13 residues. CDR3 sequence (DNA): TGCAGTGCTAGCAAACAGTCAGGCGACGAAGCTTTCTTT. Translated: CSASKQSGDEAFF.

Of note for this clonotype: A library prepared for alpha chains yielded this beta chain as an off-target read; its size is of little meaning. This chain links TRBV7-6 with TRBJ2-3; 8 bases line up with TRBD2. There are 15 residues in the CDR3. From germline, CDR1 is SGHVS and CDR2 FNYEAQ. V lost 7 bases to trimming and J lost 5 bases; unmatched junction nucleotides: 11. The CDR3 bases are TGTGCCAGCACCCTGACCGGGACTAGGGGAGATACGCAGTATTTT. This codes for CASTLTGTRGDTQYF.

As regards this clonotype: Within a library made for alpha chains, this beta chain is off target, and its count is uninformative. This chain links TRBV24-1 with TRBJ2-1; no reliable D call. Trimming took off 4 bases at V and 6 bases at J, with 9 bases between the two ends. The CDR3 loop spans 13 amino acids. Germline CDR1 is KGHDR and CDR2 is SFDVKD. In DNA, the CDR3 is TGTGCCACCAGTGAATCGGCGCGCAATGAGCAGTTCTTC. Translated, it gives CATSESARNEQFF.

This clonotype came up once. Because this beta chain is a stray read in a library intended to capture alpha chains, its abundance should not be given much weight. V gene TRBV19 combines with J gene TRBJ2-3; no definite D call. V lost 1 base and J 5 bases, leaving 1 base between the germline ends. This CDR3 is 11 amino acids long. Germline assignment: CDR1 LNHDA and CDR2 SQIVND (reference sequence). CDR3 amino acids: CASSIGDTQYF. CDR3 in DNA: TGTGCCAGTAGTATAGGAGATACGCAGTATTTT.

Worth noting for this clonotype: The library was designed around alpha chains, so this beta chain is a stray read whose abundance carries little weight. This chain connects TRBV7-9 to TRBJ1-3; no definite D call. Germline V gives CDR1 SEHNR, CDR2 FQNEAQ (reference sequence). This CDR3 region has 15 residues. Trimming took 3 bases from V and 0 from J, leaving 9 bases between them. CDR3 sequence: CASSFGVDSGNTIYF. Written as DNA, the CDR3 is TGTGCCAGCAGCTTCGGGGTAGACTCTGGAAACACCATATATTTT.

Details on this clonotype: Since it is a stray read in a library aimed at alpha chains, this beta chain has a size that is not meaningful. V usage is TRBV4-2 and J usage is TRBJ2-7; perhaps TRBD2 as D (6 bases). V lost 3 bases and J 1 base, leaving 10 bases between the germline ends. The CDR3 spans 14 residues. The V gene's germline CDR1 is LGHNA and CDR2 YNFKEQ. CDR3 sequence reads: CASSQRLVSYEQYF. In DNA, the CDR3 is TGTGCCAGCAGCCAGAGACTAGTTTCCTACGAGCAGTACTTC.

This clonotype showed up just a few times. As an off-target read in a library built for alpha chains, this beta chain has a frequency of little significance. This chain uses TRBV7-6 with TRBJ2-3, with D unresolved. Germline assignment: CDR1 SGHVS and CDR2 FNYEAQ. The CDR3 length is 14 residues. Between the trimmed V and J ends, which lost 4 bases and 0 bases, there was a span of 8 bases. CDR3 nucleotide sequence: TGTGCCAGCAGCTCGCCTACTAGCACAGATACGCAGTATTTT. Its protein is CASSSPTSTDTQYF.

In regard to this clonotype: With the library built for alpha chains, this beta chain is off target and its frequency is not meaningful. The V gene is TRBV7-8, the J gene TRBJ2-3, with 10 positions matching TRBD2. This CDR3 contains 15 residues. Trimming at V came to 1 base and at J to 14 bases, leaving 12 bases not matched to a gene. In germline, CDR1 is SGHVS, CDR2 FQNEAQ. CDR3: CASSLVIVAGGFLYF. The CDR3 coding sequence is TGTGCCAGCAGCTTAGTGATAGTAGCGGGAGGATTTTTGTATTTT.

This clonotype was counted only a few times. This beta chain appears as a stray read in a library generated for alpha chains; its size is not informative. The rearrangement joins TRBV29-1 to TRBJ2-1, with 11 bases that match TRBD1. The CDR3 has 14 residues. The J segment lost 8 bases and the V segment lost 4 bases, leaving 7 bases of the junction unmatched. Germline loops: CDR1 SQVTM, CDR2 ANQGSEA. The CDR3 loop reads CSVVGQGAEDEQFF. For the CDR3, the DNA is TGCAGCGTTGTAGGACAGGGGGCGGAAGATGAGCAGTTCTTC.

A remark on this clonotype: A library prepared for alpha chains yielded this beta chain as an off-target read; its size is of little meaning. V gene TRBV12-3 or TRBV12-4 combines with J gene TRBJ2-1; D may be TRBD2 (5 bases). V lost 6 bases and J 7 bases, leaving 10 bases between the germline ends. CDR3 length equals 12 residues. The CDR3 nucleotides read TGTGCCAGCAGCCTCCGGGGTAATGAGCAGTTCTTC. It is translated as CASSLRGNEQFF.

About this clonotype: Since the library was made to target alpha chains, this beta chain is a stray read and its abundance is not meaningful. The J gene is TRBJ1-3, the V gene TRBV9; unclear D gene. Looked up from germline, CDR1 is SGDLS and CDR2 is YYNGEE. CDR3 length equals 16 residues. The V and J ends lost 4 bases and 1 base respectively, with 15 bases between them. CDR3 nucleotides: TGTGCCAGCAGCTCCGCCGGCTCGCTATCTGGAAACACCATATATTTT. As protein: CASSSAGSLSGNTIYF. Full variable domain (missing parts from reference TRBV9 and TRBJ1-3): DSGVTQTPKHLITATGQRVTLRCSPRSGDLSVYWYQQSLDQGLQFLIQYYNGEERAKGNILERFSAQQFPDLHSELNLSSLELGDSALYFCASSSAGSLSGNTIYFGEGSWLTVV.

A note on this clonotype: The library was built for alpha chains, so this beta chain is an off-target read and its size means little. J is TRBJ2-7 and V is TRBV6-2 or TRBV6-3; perhaps TRBD2 as D (6 bases). Trimming left V 8 bases short and J 0 bases short, with 14 bases between. CDR3 length equals 14 residues. Germline V gene data show CDR1 as MNHEY and CDR2 as SVGEGT. For the CDR3, the DNA is TGTGCCAGCCGGCGGGATCTAAGCTCCTACGAGCAGTACTTC. Its protein is CASRRDLSSYEQYF.

In regard to this clonotype: Because this beta chain is a stray read in a library intended to capture alpha chains, its abundance should not be given much weight. The chain is built from TRBV9 and TRBJ2-4; the match to TRBD1 covers 10 bases. This CDR3 has 15 residues. With 0 bases clipped from V and 8 bases from J, the junction kept 5 bases outside the gene matches. Germline V gene data show CDR1 as SGDLS and CDR2 as YYNGEE. The CDR3 DNA reads TGTGCCAGCAGCGTAGGGACAGGGGGTGTTTACATTCAGTACTTC. It encodes CASSVGTGGVYIQYF. The variable domain in full, completed from reference TRBV9 and TRBJ2-4, reads DSGVTQTPKHLITATGQRVTLRCSPRSGDLSVYWYQQSLDQGLQFLIQYYNGEERAKGNILERFSAQQFPDLHSELNLSSLELGDSALYFCASSVGTGGVYIQYFGAGTRLSVL.

In regard to this clonotype: This beta chain is off target for a library built for alpha chains, so its abundance means little. The CDR3, as DNA: TGTGCCAGCAGAATGGGACTTTTAAGGGGAGAGACCCAGTACTTC. Residues: CASRMGLLRGETQYF. The rearrangement uses TRBV7-2 and TRBJ2-5; TRBD2 might be the D (6 bases). CDR1 is SGHTA and CDR2 is FQGNSA in the germline V gene. The ends were cut back, 6 bases at V and 4 bases at J, with 18 bases in the middle. This CDR3 contains 15 residues.

Points on this clonotype: This beta chain lies outside the target of a library built for alpha chains; its clone size means little. J is TRBJ2-2 and V is TRBV25-1, with TRBD1 matching 7 bases. The CDR3 loop spans 13 amino acids. Germline values: CDR1 MGHDK, CDR2 SYGVNS. The CDR3, as DNA: TGTGCGGTTAAACAGGGGTACACCGGGGAGCTGTTTTTT. This encodes CAVKQGYTGELFF.

As to this clonotype: A library made for alpha chains picked up this beta chain off target, so its size means little. The chain combines TRBV7-8 with TRBJ2-2; 9 bases fit TRBD1. Losses at the gene ends were 6 bases for V and 7 bases for J; bases not matched to a gene: 6. The germline V gene has CDR1 SGHVS and CDR2 FQNEAQ. The CDR3 is made up of 14 amino acids. The CDR3 sequence: CASRRTGVGGELFF. The CDR3 DNA reads as TGTGCCAGCAGGAGGACAGGGGTAGGCGGGGAGCTGTTTTTT.

There are a few counts of this clonotype. This beta chain slipped into a library made for alpha chains as a stray read, so its size is not meaningful. V and J are TRBV11-3 and TRBJ2-3; D is unresolved. V was pared by 2 bases and J by 9 bases, with 12 bases between. This CDR3 is built from 13 residues. The germline gives CDR1 SGHNT, CDR2 YENEEA. This chain's CDR3 is CASSLRADPTQYF. CDR3 in DNA: TGTGCCAGCAGCTTAAGGGCAGATCCAACGCAGTATTTT.

This clonotype counts as large. This beta chain turned up in a library designed for alpha chains; as an off-target read, its abundance says little. V gene TRBV7-8 combines with J gene TRBJ2-5; D not resolved. The V and J ends lost 2 bases and 2 bases respectively, with 9 bases between them. Germline V gene lookup returns CDR1 SGHVS and CDR2 FQNEAQ. CDR3 length equals 14 residues. DNA for the CDR3: TGTGCCAGCAGCTTACGGTCCAGTCAAGAGACCCAGTACTTC. Its protein product is CASSLRSSQETQYF.

With regard to this clonotype: Since the library was made to target alpha chains, this beta chain is a stray read and its abundance is not meaningful. The chain uses TRBV20-1 and TRBJ2-1; weak D call: TRBD2 (6 bases). The CDR3 is made up of 12 amino acids. Germline V gene data show CDR1 as DFQATT and CDR2 as SNEGSKA (reference sequence). With 3 bases removed from V and 7 bases from J, the gap between germline ends came to 10 bases. The CDR3 DNA is TGCAGTGCTAGCAATGGGAGGAATGAGCAGTTCTTC. Its translation: CSASNGRNEQFF.

This clonotype was recorded only once. The size of this beta chain means little, since it is a stray read in a library made for alpha chains. The chain combines TRBV10-3 with TRBJ2-3; 11 positions agree with TRBD2. With V trimmed by 6 bases and J by 3 bases, 8 bases remained unmatched. The CDR3 spans 16 residues. Germline V gives CDR1 ENHRY, CDR2 SYGVKD. The CDR3 protein is CAISTTTSGGTDTQYF. Written as DNA, the CDR3 is TGTGCCATCAGCACGACAACTAGCGGGGGTACAGATACGCAGTATTTT.

To note about this clonotype: This beta chain slipped into a library made for alpha chains as a stray read, so its size is not meaningful. The gene calls are TRBV5-1 and TRBJ2-5; D possibly corresponds to TRBD1 (6 bases). This CDR3 contains 14 residues. V was clipped by 1 base and J by 5 bases, with 12 bases between them. Germline V gene sequence: CDR1 SGHRS, CDR2 YFSETQ. The CDR3 DNA sequence: TGCGCCAGCAGCTTGACAGGGCAGTCGGAGACCCAGTACTTC. Its translation: CASSLTGQSETQYF.

In regard to this clonotype: In a library made to pick up alpha chains, this beta chain is a stray read with a size that means little. The rearrangement uses TRBV2 and TRBJ2-5; D is unresolved. The length of the CDR3 is 15 residues. Trimming shortened V by 2 bases and J by 1 base, and 11 bases separated the two germline ends. Germline CDR1 is SNHLY and CDR2 is FYNNEI. The CDR3 loop is CASSEPVGTQETQYF. In DNA form, the CDR3 reads TGTGCCAGCAGTGAACCGGTCGGTACCCAAGAGACCCAGTACTTC.

For this clonotype: The library was prepared for alpha chains; this beta chain is a stray read, so its frequency means little. The rearrangement links TRBV6-4 to TRBJ2-2; D possibly corresponds to TRBD2 (5 bases). This CDR3 is 16 amino acids long. The germline gives CDR1 MRHNA, CDR2 SNTAGT. Trimming took off 2 bases at V and 5 bases at J, with 15 bases between the two ends. CDR3 sequence reads: CASSDSGILRTGELFF. CDR3 DNA sequence: TGTGCCAGCAGTGACAGCGGTATATTGCGGACCGGGGAGCTGTTTTTT.

With respect to this clonotype: A library made for alpha chains picked up this beta chain off target, so its size means little. CDR3 bases: TGTGCCAGCTCTGACAGGTTGGGGAGTGGAGAGACCCAGTACTTC. Translating gives CASSDRLGSGETQYF. This chain joins TRBV2 and TRBJ2-5, with D perhaps TRBD1 (6 bases). The CDR3 is 15 amino acids. The germline V gene has CDR1 SNHLY and CDR2 FYNNEI. The germline V and J ends were trimmed by 8 bases and 4 bases, with 20 bases remaining between them.

Concerning this clonotype itself: This beta chain lies outside the target of a library built for alpha chains; its clone size means little. The chain carries TRBV11-2 and TRBJ2-7; 7 bases match TRBD1. This CDR3 has 14 amino acids. Germline loops: CDR1 SGHAT, CDR2 FQNNGV. The V and J ends lost 1 base and 2 bases, in that order; junction bases with no gene match: 2. The CDR3 reads CASSLAGGPYEQYV. The CDR3 nucleotides read TGTGCCAGCAGCTTAGCAGGGGGTCCCTACGAGCAGTACGTC.

This clonotype was seen more than once but under ten times. Since it is a stray read in a library aimed at alpha chains, this beta chain has a size that is not meaningful. The V gene is TRBV20-1, the J gene TRBJ2-1, with D possibly being TRBD2 (6 bases). Trimming removed 3 bases from V and 3 bases from J, with 15 bases in between. This CDR3 has 15 amino acids. Germline loops: CDR1 DFQATT, CDR2 SNEGSKA (reference sequence). In DNA form, the CDR3 reads TGCAGTGCTAGGATTCCTGGGACTGGCTACAATGAGCAGTTCTTC. It specifies CSARIPGTGYNEQFF.

With respect to this clonotype: Being off target in a library aimed at alpha chains, this beta chain has a size of little meaning. This chain joins TRBV18 and TRBJ2-7, with TRBD2 as a possible D gene (5 bases). The CDR3 spans 14 residues. V lost 3 bases and J 0 bases, leaving 9 bases between the germline ends. Germline CDR1 is KGHSH and CDR2 is LQKENI. The CDR3 sequence is CASSPRDGSYEQYF. The DNA for the CDR3 is TGTGCCAGCTCACCCCGGGATGGCTCCTACGAGCAGTACTTC.

Comments on this clonotype: The library was prepared for alpha chains; this beta chain is a stray read, so its frequency means little. CDR3 sequence (DNA): TGTGCCAGCAGACCTCGGGGGGCGAATCCTGACGCAACTAATGAAAAACTGTTTTTT. It specifies CASRPRGANPDATNEKLFF. The chain links TRBV6-5 to TRBJ1-4; D may be TRBD1 (6 bases). Between the trimmed V and J ends, which lost 6 bases and 0 bases, there was a span of 23 bases. The CDR3 loop spans 19 amino acids. Germline values: CDR1 MNHEY, CDR2 SVGAGI.

On this clonotype: This beta chain lies outside the target of a library built for alpha chains; its clone size means little. The V and J genes are TRBV12-3 or TRBV12-4 and TRBJ2-2; D might be TRBD2 (6 bases). This CDR3 contains 17 residues. Trimming shortened V by 4 bases and J by 4 bases, and 19 bases separated the two germline ends. DNA of the CDR3: TGTGCCAGCAGTTCCCCCGCCGGAGCGGGCCCCACCGGGGAGCTGTTTTTT. Translated, it gives CASSSPAGAGPTGELFF.

In this sample, this clonotype turned up a few times. This beta chain is off target for a library built for alpha chains, so its abundance means little. The genes are TRBV7-9 and TRBJ2-1, with D perhaps matching TRBD2 (7 bases). This CDR3 spans 14 amino acids. Trimming took off 8 bases at V and 9 bases at J, with 20 bases between the two ends. Looked up from germline, CDR1 is SEHNR and CDR2 is FQNEAQ (reference sequence). The CDR3: CASQFTGGPIEQFF. The CDR3 nucleotides read TGTGCCAGCCAATTCACCGGGGGGCCGATTGAGCAGTTCTTC.

Regarding this clonotype: Because this beta chain is a stray read in a library intended to capture alpha chains, its abundance should not be given much weight. This rearrangement joins TRBV3-1 to TRBJ2-5, with 9 nucleotides matching TRBD2. This CDR3 has 16 residues. The junction had 11 bases not matched to a gene; V was cut back by 5 bases and J by 4 bases. The germline gives CDR1 LGHDT, CDR2 YNNKEL (reference sequence). The CDR3 spells CASSERGAIAGETQYF. CDR3 nucleotides: TGTGCCAGCAGCGAGCGGGGGGCCATCGCGGGAGAGACCCAGTACTTC.